This TCR beta chain was obtained from a study of T cell repertoires in cytomegalovirus infection. The CDR3 has 13 residues. V was trimmed by 6 bases and J by 6 bases, leaving 12 bases between them. CDR1 MNHEY and CDR2 SVGAGI come from the germline V gene. Notes on this clonotype: The antigen is not known.

MiXCR, run by TCRdb on the reads, gives a single entry per CDR3 protein. Altogether approximately 76,000 distinct CDR3 sequences are present, roughly a quarter being singletons, with the ten largest covering approximately 49%. The chain joins TRBV6-5 to TRBJ2-1; TRBD2 is a possible D gene (5 bases). Source: CD8+ T cells from cultured PBMCs, taken from culture after CMV antigen stimulation. This receptor was obtained from a human donor in good health (CMV status not recorded). Some clones in this sample may be carry-over from other donors' samples. CDR3 protein: CASSNQAVNEQFF. CDR3 nucleotide sequence: TGTGCCAGCAGCAATCAAGCGGTCAATGAGCAGTTCTTC.